These 30 T cell receptor beta chains originate from one sample sequenced in a study of CD8 T cells in ankylosing spondylitis. MiXCR, applied by TCRdb to the 5' RACE reads, yields one record per CDR3 protein. The sample lists 150,000 to 200,000 distinct CDR3 sequences, approximately 10% occurring once. The sample comprised blood, either unsorted or a sorted T cell fraction (not recorded which). Every receptor here comes from a male donor with ankylosing spondylitis or in good health (not recorded which).

This rearrangement joins TRBV11-2 to TRBJ2-6; the D gene is possibly TRBD2 (6 bases). The CDR3 loop spans 20 amino acids. Trimming pared 5 bases from V and 0 bases from J, leaving 23 bases between. Germline CDR1 SGHAT, CDR2 FQNNGV. In DNA form, the CDR3 reads TGTGCCAGCAGCGCAAGGGCCGGGACTTCTACACCCTCTGGGGCCAACGTCCTGACTTTC. It encodes CASSARAGTSTPSGANVLTF.

In this sample, this clonotype turned up many times. The J gene is TRBJ1-5, the V gene TRBV12-3 or TRBV12-4; no clear D. The V and J ends lost 6 bases and 9 bases respectively, with 18 bases between them. The CDR3 spans 14 residues. The CDR3 is CASSLGSLMWPQHF. DNA for the CDR3: TGTGCCAGCAGCCTGGGGTCGTTGATGTGGCCCCAGCATTTT.

The V and J genes are TRBV20-1 and TRBJ2-5; TRBD2 aligns across 11 bases. The CDR3 extends over 15 amino acids. Germline lookup yields CDR1 DFQATT and CDR2 SNEGSKA (reference sequence). V shed 2 bases and J 8 bases; nucleotides not matched to a gene: 10. CDR3 in amino acids: CSARLTGTSGPTQYF. CDR3 bases: TGCAGTGCTAGACTTACCGGGACTAGCGGCCCAACCCAGTACTTC.

This clonotype was found a few times. The CDR3 DNA reads as TGTGCCAGCAGAACGGGACAGGGGGGCGAGACCCAGTACTTC. Its protein is CASRTGQGGETQYF. The rearrangement joins TRBV6-1 to TRBJ2-5; 11 nucleotides match TRBD1. V dropped 6 bases and J dropped 5; count of bases not matched to a gene: 5. Germline V gene data show CDR1 as MNHNS and CDR2 as SASEGT. CDR3 size: 14 residues.

This clonotype was recorded a few times. The chain recombines TRBV7-2 with TRBJ2-7; D gene unclear. The germline CDR1 and CDR2 sequences are SGHTA and FQGNSA. The V and J ends lost 1 base and 8 bases respectively, with 15 bases between them. The CDR3 covers 14 residues. CDR3 sequence: CASSLDSQLLKQYF. CDR3 nucleotides: TGTGCCAGCAGCTTAGATTCACAGCTCCTAAAGCAGTACTTC.

The gene calls are TRBV7-2 and TRBJ1-4; D is unclear. In germline, CDR1 is SGHTA, CDR2 FQGNSA. V was pared by 5 bases and J by 3 bases, with 16 bases between. The CDR3 spans 16 residues. CDR3 in DNA: TGTGCCAGCAGCCCTTCCCGGGCAGCAGCTAATGAAAAACTGTTTTTT. Protein sequence: CASSPSRAAANEKLFF. Variable domain in full (rest from reference TRBV7-2 and TRBJ1-4): GAGVSQSPSNKVTEKGKDVELRCDPISGHTALYWYRQSLGQGLEFLIYFQGNSAPDKSGLPSDRFSAERTGGSVSTLTIQRTQQEDSAVYLCASSPSRAAANEKLFFGSGTQLSVL.

The chain is built from TRBV18 and TRBJ2-2, with 14 bases aligning to TRBD2. Germline values: CDR1 KGHSH, CDR2 LQKENI. V was clipped by 3 bases and J by 5 bases; unmatched bases: 2. This CDR3 is built from 16 residues. CDR3 sequence (DNA): TGTGCCAGCTCACCTGGACTAGCGGGAGGAACCGGGGAGCTGTTTTTT. Translating it yields CASSPGLAGGTGELFF.

This clonotype has at least ten counts. The J gene is TRBJ2-3, the V gene TRBV5-1, with unresolved D. CDR3 length: 13 residues. Germline-derived CDR1 and CDR2 are SGHRS and YFSETQ. The germline V and J ends were trimmed by 1 base and 3 bases, with 6 bases remaining between them. This chain's CDR3 is CASSLIVTDTQYF. The CDR3 region has the DNA TGCGCCAGCAGCTTGATTGTAACAGATACGCAGTATTTT. The whole variable domain, filled in from reference TRBV5-1 and TRBJ2-3, reads KAGVTQTPRYLIKTRGQQVTLSCSPISGHRSVSWYQQTPGQGLQFLFEYFSETQRNKGNFPGRFSGRQFSNSRSEMNVSTLELGDSALYLCASSLIVTDTQYFGPGTRLTVL.

This clonotype was observed at least ten times. The chain couples TRBV29-1 to TRBJ2-5, with no clear D. Trimming took 3 bases from V and 1 from J, leaving 6 bases between them. Germline V gives CDR1 SQVTM, CDR2 ANQGSEA. This CDR3 is built from 12 residues. The chain's CDR3 is CSVDQSQETQYF. The DNA of the CDR3 is TGCAGCGTTGACCAATCCCAAGAGACCCAGTACTTC.

This clonotype was found many times. The chain recombines TRBV11-3 with TRBJ1-1, with D tentatively TRBD1 (5 bases). This CDR3 region has 15 residues. Looked up from germline, CDR1 is SGHNT and CDR2 is YENEEA. V was clipped by 1 base and J by 1 base, with 10 bases between them. CDR3 in DNA: TGTGCCAGCAGCTTAGCTGGCACAGGGAACACTGAAGCTTTCTTT. Protein: CASSLAGTGNTEAFF.

At least ten counts were recorded for this clonotype. One end of the junction is discordant with germline, which a read error may explain. The J gene is TRBJ2-7, the V gene TRBV5-1; 9 bases are a match to TRBD1. CDR1 is SGHRS, CDR2 YFSETQ, per germline. CDR3 length equals 14 residues. The CDR3 loop reads CASSLGTGYYEQYF. CDR3 sequence (DNA): TGTGCCAGCAGCTTGGGGACAGGGTACTACGAGCAGTACTTC.

The sample holds a few counts of this clonotype. This chain connects TRBV7-9 to TRBJ2-7, with D possibly matching TRBD1 (5 bases). The CDR3 consists of 16 residues. V was pared by 0 bases and J by 2 bases, with 14 bases between. Germline values: CDR1 SEHNR, CDR2 FQNEAQ (reference sequence). The CDR3 coding sequence is TGTGCCAGCAGCTTAGCCCCACAGGTTCGTCCCTACGAGCAGTACTTC. Encoded protein: CASSLAPQVRPYEQYF.

This clonotype has ten or more counts. This sequence joins TRBV12-3 or TRBV12-4 and TRBJ1-2, with TRBD1 as a possible D gene (6 bases). CDR3 length: 13 residues. The germline V and J ends were trimmed by 7 bases and 4 bases, with 13 bases remaining between them. CDR3: CASTKQGVYGYTF. The CDR3 region has the DNA TGTGCCAGCACCAAACAGGGAGTCTATGGCTACACCTTC.

The chain employs TRBV10-1 and TRBJ2-1, with 7 bases fitting TRBD1. The CDR3 runs 13 residues. After removal of 4 bases from V and 6 bases from J, the junction contained 3 bases not matched to a gene. Germline CDR1 reads WNHNN; CDR2 reads SYGVQD (reference sequence). CDR3: CASSVDRANEQFF. The CDR3 DNA is TGCGCCAGCAGTGTTGACAGGGCCAATGAGCAGTTCTTC.

Concerning this clonotype: This clone may be a read error of a much larger clone one base away. The chain is built from TRBV24-1 and TRBJ2-3; tentatively, D is TRBD2 (6 bases). The CDR3 is made up of 15 amino acids. With 3 bases removed from V and 6 bases from J, the gap between germline ends came to 15 bases. Germline CDR1 and CDR2: KGHDR and SFDVKD. CDR3 sequence (DNA): TGTGCCACCAGTGATCCCCGGAGGGGCGGGGATACGCAGTATTTT. As protein: CATSDPRRGGDTQYF.

This clonotype was counted ten times or more. The rearrangement joins TRBV6-2 or TRBV6-3 to TRBJ1-6; D possibly corresponds to TRBD1 (6 bases). Germline CDR1 is MNHEY and CDR2 is SVGEGT. Trimming cost V 7 bases and J 7 bases, with 11 bases left between them. The CDR3 is 13 amino acids. Written as DNA, the CDR3 is TGTGCCAGCACAGGGACACGAAATTCACCCCTCCACTTT. It is translated as CASTGTRNSPLHF.

This clonotype was counted only a few times. This chain connects TRBV12-3 or TRBV12-4 to TRBJ2-1; TRBD2 matches 10 bases. The length of the CDR3 is 15 residues. The trim removed 4 bases at V and 5 bases at J, leaving 5 bases unmatched. CDR3 sequence: CASSSGLALNNEQFF. DNA for the CDR3: TGTGCCAGCAGTTCGGGACTAGCGCTAAACAATGAGCAGTTCTTC.

This clonotype appeared many times. The chain carries TRBV5-1 and TRBJ1-2; 7 bases match TRBD1. Germline assignment: CDR1 SGHRS and CDR2 YFSETQ. Trimming removed 2 bases from V and 6 bases from J; junction bases left unmatched: 10. CDR3 length: 15 residues. CDR3 sequence reads: CASSLFPTTGDGYTF. The CDR3 DNA sequence: TGCGCCAGCAGCTTATTCCCAACCACAGGGGATGGCTACACCTTC.

There are many counts of this clonotype. The chain recombines TRBV12-3 or TRBV12-4 with TRBJ1-6; TRBD1 is a possible D gene (6 bases). The CDR3 is made up of 15 amino acids. Trimming took off 5 bases at V and 9 bases at J, with 17 bases between the two ends. The CDR3 DNA sequence: TGTGCCAGCAGTCCACAGGGACTGGGGATTTCACCCCTCCACTTT. This translates into CASSPQGLGISPLHF.

The chain recombines TRBV20-1 with TRBJ2-3; the D gene could be TRBD1 or TRBD2 (6 bases each). V was trimmed by 5 bases and J by 6 bases, leaving 27 bases between them. Germline V gives CDR1 DFQATT, CDR2 SNEGSKA (reference sequence). The CDR3 runs 17 residues. CDR3 region: CSARSLGGGGLLDTQYF. In DNA, the CDR3 is TGCAGTGCTCGTTCTCTCGGGGGCGGTGGTTTGTTGGATACGCAGTATTTT.

This clonotype was found once. A much more abundant neighbour one base away suggests this may be a read error. The chain carries TRBV12-3 or TRBV12-4 and TRBJ2-1; 13 bases are shared with TRBD2. The J segment lost 12 bases and the V segment lost 3 bases, leaving 5 bases of the junction unmatched. The CDR3 consists of 14 residues. The CDR3 loop is CASSLGTSGDGQFF. CDR3 DNA: TGTGCCAGCAGTTTGGGGACTAGCGGGGATGGGCAGTTCTTC.

This clonotype has only a few counts. The chain employs TRBV7-9 and TRBJ1-3; perhaps TRBD1 as D (6 bases). Germline V lookup: CDR1 SEHNR, CDR2 FQNEAQ (reference sequence). This CDR3 contains 14 residues. V shed 5 bases and J shed 2 bases, with 10 bases lying between them. CDR3 sequence: CASSPRDTGNTIYF. In nucleotides, the CDR3 is TGTGCCAGCAGCCCTCGGGACACTGGAAACACCATATATTTT.

This clonotype was seen ten or more times. The genes are TRBV29-1 and TRBJ1-4; unclear D gene. Germline CDR1 and CDR2: SQVTM and ANQGSEA. The CDR3 totals 12 residues. Trimming removed 4 bases at V and 6 bases at J, with 9 bases between. CDR3 sequence (DNA): TGCAGCGTTGCGGGCGTCGATGAAAAACTGTTTTTT. This encodes CSVAGVDEKLFF.

In its sample, this clonotype was seen a few times. The chain employs TRBV5-1 and TRBJ1-5; no firm D call. Germline values: CDR1 SGHRS, CDR2 YFSETQ. V shed 0 bases and J shed 1 base, with 8 bases lying between them. This CDR3 comprises 15 residues. The CDR3 DNA reads as TGCGCCAGCAGCTTGGGGCAGTCCAGCAATCAGCCCCAGCATTTT. Protein: CASSLGQSSNQPQHF.

V is TRBV12-3 or TRBV12-4 and J is TRBJ2-3; 12 nucleotides line up with TRBD2. The CDR3 has 16 residues. Losses at the gene ends were 3 bases for V and 5 bases for J; bases not matched to a gene: 6. In DNA form, the CDR3 reads TGTGCCAGCAGTTTTTTGCTAGCGGGAGGGGGAGATACGCAGTATTTT. Translation gives CASSFLLAGGGDTQYF.

The chain has TRBV7-6 and TRBJ2-1; a weak D match, TRBD1 (5 bases). CDR1 and CDR2 from the germline V gene are SGHVS and FNYEAQ. The V and J ends lost 5 bases and 8 bases respectively, with 13 bases between them. The CDR3 is 13 residues long. The CDR3, as DNA: TGTGCCAGCAGCGATAGGGGATGGGATGAGCAGTTCTTC. The encoded protein is CASSDRGWDEQFF. Complete variable domain (other parts from reference TRBV7-6 and TRBJ2-1): GAGVSQSPRYKVTKRGQDVALRCDPISGHVSLYWYRQALGQGPEFLTYFNYEAQQDKSGLPNDRFSAERPEGSISTLTIQRTEQRDSAMYRCASSDRGWDEQFFGPGTRLTVL.

The chain joins TRBV12-3 or TRBV12-4 to TRBJ2-7; 7 bases map to TRBD2. The CDR3 spans 15 residues. V lost 5 bases to trimming and J lost 0 bases; unmatched junction nucleotides: 7. CDR3 residues: CASSGRAGSSYEQYF. The CDR3 bases are TGTGCCAGCAGTGGAAGAGCGGGAAGCTCCTACGAGCAGTACTTC.

The genes are TRBV6-1 and TRBJ2-7, with D unclear. Germline CDR1 MNHNS, CDR2 SASEGT. The CDR3 has 11 residues. V lost 8 bases, J lost 3 bases, and 8 bases lay in between. The CDR3 protein is CASSGIYEQYF. The CDR3 DNA reads as TGTGCCAGCTCAGGAATCTACGAGCAGTACTTC.

In this sample, this clonotype turned up a few times. V and J are TRBV6-2 or TRBV6-3 and TRBJ1-2; possibly TRBD1 for D (6 bases). Germline CDR1 is MNHEY and CDR2 is SVGEGT. This CDR3 spans 15 amino acids. With 6 bases removed from V and 6 bases from J, the gap between germline ends came to 20 bases. CDR3 residues: CASSLLPNYRDGYTF. In DNA form, the CDR3 reads TGTGCCAGCAGCCTCCTCCCTAATTACAGGGATGGCTACACCTTC.

V is TRBV7-9 and J is TRBJ1-1, with 7 bases fitting TRBD1. The CDR3 extends over 13 amino acids. The V gene end was trimmed by 3 bases and the J gene end by 7 bases; junction bases not matched to a gene: 5. Germline V gives CDR1 SEHNR, CDR2 FQNEAQ (reference sequence). The CDR3 DNA sequence: TGTGCCAGCAGCTTCAACTGGGACAGTGAAGCTTTCTTT. Its translation: CASSFNWDSEAFF.